This record looks at one TCR beta chain sequence and its context. One entry per CDR3 protein results from TCRdb running MiXCR on the 5' RACE reads. Counted here are roughly 140,000 distinct CDR3 sequences, 40% to 50% occurring once; the ten biggest clones make up approximately 14%. This entry is derived from a study of CD8 T cells in ankylosing spondylitis. The CDR3 runs to 18 residues. With 6 bases removed from V and 7 bases from J, the gap between germline ends came to 28 bases. The germline gives CDR1 MNHEY, CDR2 SMNVEV (reference sequence). The TCR originated in a male donor with ankylosing spondylitis. The chain joins TRBV27 to TRBJ2-1; D is ambiguous. What was sequenced was synovial fluid, either unsorted or a sorted T cell fraction (not recorded which). The CDR3 region has the DNA TGTGCCAGCAGGCCTCTTGTGGAGAGACGCCCCACCAAGAATGAGCAGTTCTTC. Translation: CASRPLVERRPTKNEQFF.